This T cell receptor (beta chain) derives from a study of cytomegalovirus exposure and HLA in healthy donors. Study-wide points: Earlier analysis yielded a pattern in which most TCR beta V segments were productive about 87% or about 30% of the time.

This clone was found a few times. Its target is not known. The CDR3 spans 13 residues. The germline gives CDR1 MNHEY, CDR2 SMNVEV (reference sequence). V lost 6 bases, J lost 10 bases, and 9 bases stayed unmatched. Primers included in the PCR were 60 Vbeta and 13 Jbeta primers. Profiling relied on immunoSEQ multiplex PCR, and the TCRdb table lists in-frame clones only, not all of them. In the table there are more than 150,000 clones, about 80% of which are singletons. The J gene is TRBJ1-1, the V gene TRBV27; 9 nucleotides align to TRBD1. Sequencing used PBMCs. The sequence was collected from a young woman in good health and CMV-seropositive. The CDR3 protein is CASSVGQGGRAFF. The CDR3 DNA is TGTGCCAGCAGCGTGGGACAGGGCGGGCGAGCTTTCTTT.